This is a list of T cell receptor beta chains from one sample in a study of T cell responses to AZD1222 COVID-19 vaccine. Measured with immunoSEQ multiplex PCR; TCRdb has only the in-frame clones, and not every one. The sample yields around 100,000 clones, approximately 92% seen once. The specimen comprised peripheral blood, sampled on day 0 of AZD1222 vaccination. The source of these receptors is an adult in good health. Each CDR3 is given with its conserved first and last residue. The order of the fields is CDR3 protein, CDR3 DNA, D gene, clone size, J gene, V gene. The D gene is left open where the match is weak. The size entry is marked missing in some rows and otherwise reads once, few, many or a size class.

CASSLDGARELFF | TGTGCCAGCAGCTTAGATGGGGCAAGGGAGCTGTTTTTT | - | - | TRBJ2-2 | TRBV7-2
CASSLRTGNEGGYTF | TGTGCCAGCTCACTTCGGACAGGGAATGAGGGTGGCTACACCTTC | TRBD1 | - | TRBJ1-2 | TRBV18
CASSLGWGEAFF | TGTGCCAGCAGCTTAGGTTGGGGTGAAGCTTTCTTT | - | - | TRBJ1-1 | TRBV11-2
CASSPDRNYGYTF | TGTGCCAGCTCACCGGACAGGAACTATGGCTACACCTTC | TRBD1 | - | TRBJ1-2 | TRBV18
CASSQSGSVQFF | TGTGCCAGTAGTCAAAGCGGGAGTGTGCAGTTCTTC | TRBD2 | - | TRBJ2-1 | TRBV19
CSATLGDTQYF | TGCAGTGCGACGCTAGGGGATACGCAGTATTTT | - | - | TRBJ2-3 | TRBV20-1
CASSLVGTNGYTF | TGTGCCAGCAGCTTAGTAGGGACAAATGGCTACACCTTC | - | once | TRBJ1-2 | TRBV7-2
CASSLAQMNTEAFF | TGTGCCAGCAGCTTAGCCCAGATGAACACTGAAGCTTTCTTT | - | - | TRBJ1-1 | TRBV7-9
CASSLPRLAGTETQYF | TGTGCCAGCAGCCTGCCCCGACTAGCGGGAACAGAGACCCAGTACTTC | TRBD2 | - | TRBJ2-5 | TRBV6-2/TRBV6-3
CASSQDQNTGELFF | TGCGCCAGCAGCCAAGATCAGAACACCGGGGAGCTGTTTTTT | - | - | TRBJ2-2 | TRBV4-3
CASSVSSLGQGLTDTQYF | TGTGCCAGCAGCGTAAGTTCTTTGGGACAGGGCCTCACAGATACGCAGTATTTT | TRBD1 | once | TRBJ2-3 | TRBV9
CASSYELGDGAGAYEQYF | TGTGCCAGCAGTTACGAATTGGGTGATGGCGCAGGGGCCTACGAGCAGTACTTC | - | - | TRBJ2-7 | TRBV6-2/TRBV6-3
CASSGSTGTGANVLTF | TGTGCCAGCAGTGGAAGCACAGGGACTGGGGCCAACGTCCTGACTTTC | - | - | TRBJ2-6 | TRBV6-4
CASSPPPGTSVGNEQFF | TGTGCCAGCAGTCCCCCCCCCGGGACTAGCGTTGGTAATGAGCAGTTCTTC | TRBD2 | - | TRBJ2-1 | TRBV28
CASSLVGVLGGYTF | TGCGCCAGCAGCTTGGTCGGAGTCTTGGGTGGCTACACCTTC | - | - | TRBJ1-2 | TRBV5-1